Listed here are 30 T cell receptor beta chains from one sample, sequenced in a study of vaccination effects on CD4 cells after COVID-19. These receptors' antigens are unknown. Sequencing followed a ViraFEST assay step that expanded antigen-specific CD4+ T cells with viral peptide pools. Cells that had been cultured for 9 to 10 days were the source of isolated CD4+ T cells. All participants had two doses of either the BNT162b2 or mRNA-1273 vaccine. The data were produced by immunoSEQ multiplex PCR, yet TCRdb's version contains in-frame clones alone and is incomplete. The sample has roughly 27,000 clones; around 74% are singletons. This material consisted of CD4+ T cells from PBMCs cultured with HCoV-OC43 spike peptides, taken after COVID-19 vaccination. Subset in this sample: HCoV-OC43 spike overlapping peptide pool stimulation. The source is a human donor who received a COVID-19 vaccine.

The gene calls are TRBV5-4 and TRBJ1-1; 8 positions match TRBD1. The CDR3 totals 15 residues. Germline-derived CDR1 and CDR2 are SGHNT and YYREEE (reference sequence). The trim removed 5 bases at V and 0 bases at J, leaving 6 bases unmatched. In nucleotides, the CDR3 is TGTGCCAGCAGGGACAGGGTGAGTTTGAACACTGAAGCTTTCTTT. It translates to CASRDRVSLNTEAFF.

This clone was picked up a small number of times. J is TRBJ1-1 and V is TRBV30; D remains ambiguous. The CDR3 totals 11 residues. The V and J ends lost 3 bases and 10 bases respectively, with 12 bases between them. Germline-derived CDR1 and CDR2 are GTSNPN and SVGIG (reference sequence). CDR3: CAWSRTRVAFF. The CDR3 nucleotides read TGTGCCTGGAGCCGCACCCGGGTAGCTTTCTTT.

The chain employs TRBV5-4 and TRBJ1-1, with D maybe TRBD1 (5 bases). CDR1 is SGHNT and CDR2 is YYREEE in the germline V gene (reference sequence). The V and J ends lost 3 bases and 0 bases respectively, with 15 bases between them. The CDR3 is 16 amino acids. CDR3 DNA: TGTGCCAGCAGCTCTAACAGGCGGACTTTGAACACTGAAGCTTTCTTT. Translated: CASSSNRRTLNTEAFF.

The chain couples TRBV2 to TRBJ1-5; TRBD1 agrees at 7 bases. This CDR3 comprises 16 residues. Germline V gene lookup returns CDR1 SNHLY and CDR2 FYNNEI. V was pared by 4 bases and J by 2 bases, with 8 bases of the junction left unmatched. The chain's CDR3 is CASSGGTGDRNQPQHF. The CDR3 nucleotides are TGTGCCAGCAGTGGGGGCACAGGGGACCGCAATCAGCCCCAGCATTTT.

This rearrangement joins TRBV9 to TRBJ2-5, with D possibly called TRBD1 or TRBD2 (5 bases each). Germline V CDR1 and CDR2: SGDLS, YYNGEE. This CDR3 contains 18 residues. With 3 bases removed from V and 2 bases from J, the gap between germline ends came to 23 bases. The CDR3 DNA sequence: TGTGCCAGCAGCGGTAGGGGACGGCAACCCTTGGGGCAAGAGACCCAGTACTTC. It is translated as CASSGRGRQPLGQETQYF.

The V gene is TRBV19, the J gene TRBJ1-1; D unclear. With 10 bases removed from V and 1 base from J, the gap between germline ends came to 10 bases. This CDR3 has 12 residues. Germline V CDR1 and CDR2: LNHDA, SQIVND (reference sequence). The CDR3 DNA reads as TGTGCCACTCTTACCTGGAACACTGAAGCTTTCTTT. Amino acid sequence: CATLTWNTEAFF.

This chain joins TRBV30 and TRBJ1-1; D might be TRBD1 (5 bases). V dropped 7 bases and J dropped 4 bases, with 16 bases sitting between them. The length of the CDR3 is 13 residues. From germline, CDR1 is GTSNPN and CDR2 SVGIG (reference sequence). In DNA form, the CDR3 reads TGTGCCTCACCCAGAGCGGGGGGCACTGAAGCTTTCTTT. Residues: CASPRAGGTEAFF.

V gene TRBV5-4 combines with J gene TRBJ1-5, with D perhaps matching TRBD1 (5 bases). Germline CDR1 reads SGHNT; CDR2 reads YYREEE (reference sequence). The CDR3 is 14 residues long. Trimming left V 0 bases short and J 5 bases short, with 9 bases between. CDR3 DNA: TGTGCCAGCAGCTTGGGAGGAGGGGATCAGCCCCAGCATTTT. Translating gives CASSLGGGDQPQHF.

The V and J genes are TRBV25-1 and TRBJ2-5; D is possibly TRBD1 or TRBD2 (5 bases each). Deletions cut 8 bases from V and 4 bases from J, with 14 bases between. CDR1 and CDR2 from the germline V gene are MGHDK and SYGVNS. The CDR3 has 13 residues. CDR3 nucleotide sequence: TGTGCCAGCTCGAATGGGGCGGGAGAGACCCAGTACTTC. It specifies CASSNGAGETQYF.

The table lists this clone with a few counts. The V call is TRBV3-1 (or the pseudogene TRBV3-2), the J call TRBJ1-2; 8 nucleotides line up with TRBD1. This CDR3 has 14 residues. The germline CDR1 and CDR2 sequences are LGHDT and YNNKEL (reference sequence). J gave up 8 bases and V 6 bases, and 11 bases lay outside the gene matches. CDR3 in amino acids: CASSDGQGAGGYTF. CDR3 sequence (DNA): TGTGCCAGCAGTGATGGGCAGGGGGCAGGCGGCTACACCTTC.

The chain recombines TRBV5-1 with TRBJ1-2; D perhaps matches TRBD1 (5 bases). The germline gives CDR1 SGHRS, CDR2 YFSETQ. Trimming left V 4 bases short and J 5 bases short, with 12 bases between. The CDR3 has 13 residues. The CDR3 region has the DNA TGCGCCAGCAGCAGGGGCCGATTGTATGGCTACACCTTC. This translates into CASSRGRLYGYTF.

The V and J genes are TRBV10-1 and TRBJ2-7; D is unresolved. V was shortened by 2 bases and J by 5 bases, with 7 bases between the two germline ends. The CDR3 is 12 amino acids. The germline V gene encodes CDR1 WNHNN and CDR2 SYGVQD (reference sequence). The CDR3 region has the DNA TGCGCCAGCAGTGAGACCGGTCACGAGCAGTACTTC. Its translation: CASSETGHEQYF.

CDR3 in amino acids: CASTISGEKRLYNEQFF. DNA of the CDR3: TGTGCCAGCACCATCTCTGGGGAGAAACGCCTCTACAATGAGCAGTTCTTC. The V call is TRBV2, the J call TRBJ2-1; D possibly corresponds to TRBD2 (5 bases). Germline-derived CDR1 and CDR2 are SNHLY and FYNNEI. V was trimmed by 7 bases and J by 3 bases, leaving 22 bases between them. The CDR3 runs 17 residues.

V gene TRBV10-1 combines with J gene TRBJ2-3, with D possibly matching TRBD2 (5 bases). Looked up from germline, CDR1 is WNHNN and CDR2 is SYGVQD (reference sequence). The CDR3 has 16 amino acids. Trimming cost V 2 bases and J 0 bases, with 12 bases left between them. CDR3 in DNA: TGCGCCAGCAGTGAGACCTCGGGGTCTAGCACAGATACGCAGTATTTT. It encodes CASSETSGSSTDTQYF.

The chain uses TRBV18 and TRBJ2-7; TRBD2 is a possible D gene (6 bases). The CDR3 has 15 amino acids. V lost 5 bases and J 2 bases, leaving 16 bases between the germline ends. CDR1 KGHSH and CDR2 LQKENI come from the germline V gene. The CDR3 reads CASSRDAGNTYEQYF. The CDR3 coding sequence is TGTGCCAGCTCAAGGGACGCGGGGAACACCTACGAGCAGTACTTC. Variable domain in full (rest from reference TRBV18 and TRBJ2-7): NAGVMQNPRHLVRRRGQEARLRCSPMKGHSHVYWYRQLPEEGLKFMVYLQKENIIDESGMPKERFSAEFPKEGPSILRIQQVVRGDSAAYFCASSRDAGNTYEQYFGPGTRLTVT.

This chain links TRBV12-3 or TRBV12-4 with TRBJ2-3; no clear D gene. The V gene lost 7 bases and the J gene lost 6 bases, with 14 bases spanning the gap. The CDR3 sequence is 13 residues long. CDR3 bases: TGTGCCAGCAACCGAAATGGCCCGGATACGCAGTATTTT. This sequence encodes CASNRNGPDTQYF.

The chain joins TRBV5-1 to TRBJ1-4; 8 bases map to TRBD1. With V trimmed by 0 bases and J by 3 bases, 7 bases remained unmatched. The CDR3 extends over 17 amino acids. Germline V gene sequence: CDR1 SGHRS, CDR2 YFSETQ. The CDR3 sequence: CASSLEPTGAANEKLFF. The CDR3 coding sequence is TGCGCCAGCAGCTTGGAACCGACAGGGGCAGCTAATGAAAAACTGTTTTTT.

The chain carries TRBV19 and TRBJ1-1; D unresolved. CDR3 length: 15 amino acids. CDR1 and CDR2 (germline): LNHDA, SQIVND (reference sequence). V lost 7 bases and J lost 4, with 19 bases in between. CDR3 sequence: CASTNQDLSGTEAFF. The CDR3 DNA is TGTGCCAGTACGAATCAAGACCTTTCTGGCACTGAAGCTTTCTTT.

Concerning this clone itself: Mismatch with germline at one junction end may stem from a read error. This sequence joins TRBV7-9 and TRBJ2-3, with 7 bases fitting TRBD1. This CDR3 has 15 residues. The germline CDR1 and CDR2 sequences are SEHNR and FQNEAQ (reference sequence). The CDR3 reads CASSSRTGSTDTQYF. DNA of the CDR3: TGTGCCAGCAGCTCTCGGACAGGATCCACAGATACGCAATATTTT.

This clone has a handful of counts. This sequence joins TRBV29-1 and TRBJ1-2; TRBD1 might be the D (5 bases). The CDR3 is made up of 13 amino acids. Germline V CDR1 and CDR2: SQVTM, ANQGSEA. The ends were cut back, 6 bases at V and 2 bases at J, with 13 bases in the middle. CDR3 sequence reads: CSVGEGLNYGYTF. The CDR3 DNA is TGCAGCGTCGGGGAGGGGTTGAACTATGGCTACACCTTC.

The V call is TRBV6-5, the J call TRBJ1-1; D gene uncertain. Trimming removed 6 bases from V and 6 bases from J, with 14 bases in between. The CDR3 is 13 residues long. Germline V lookup: CDR1 MNHEY, CDR2 SVGAGI. Here the CDR3 reads CASRRRVAPEAFF. CDR3 nucleotide sequence: TGTGCCAGCAGACGACGGGTCGCCCCTGAAGCTTTCTTT.

J is TRBJ1-1 and V is TRBV6-5; perhaps TRBD1 as D (6 bases). This CDR3 comprises 15 residues. In germline, CDR1 is MNHEY, CDR2 SVGAGI. Trimming took 6 bases from V and 5 from J, leaving 19 bases between them. CDR3 nucleotides: TGTGCCAGCAGGACGCCCTCGGGGGCTTGGACTGAAGCTTTCTTT. It encodes CASRTPSGAWTEAFF.

This clone turned up a few times. The rearrangement uses TRBV10-2 and TRBJ2-7; D gene unclear. The CDR3 sequence is 13 residues long. The V gene's germline CDR1 is WSHSY and CDR2 SAAADI. V shed 6 bases and J shed 6 bases, with 15 bases lying between them. Here the CDR3 reads CASRGQTMAEQYF. The CDR3 DNA sequence: TGCGCCAGCAGAGGGCAGACCATGGCCGAGCAGTACTTC.

In its sample, this clone ranks as medium-sized. The V and J genes are TRBV9 and TRBJ2-3; TRBD1 agrees at 7 bases. From germline, CDR1 is SGDLS and CDR2 YYNGEE. The CDR3 contains 12 residues. Losses at the gene ends were 7 bases for V and 7 bases for J; bases not matched to a gene: 6. CDR3 protein: CASGTDDYTQYF. The CDR3 nucleotides are TGTGCCAGCGGGACAGACGATTATACGCAGTATTTT.

The gene calls are TRBV9 and TRBJ2-4; D could derive from TRBD1 or TRBD2 (6 bases each). The CDR3 extends over 15 amino acids. Germline V gene sequence: CDR1 SGDLS, CDR2 YYNGEE. The V gene lost 0 bases and the J gene lost 4 bases, with 11 bases spanning the gap. CDR3 bases: TGTGCCAGCAGCGTAGGGATAGGGGGGAAAAACATTCAGTACTTC. It codes for CASSVGIGGKNIQYF.

The rearrangement uses TRBV5-4 and TRBJ2-1; 12 bases are a match to TRBD2. After removal of 0 bases from V and 6 bases from J, the junction contained 4 bases not matched to a gene. Germline CDR1 and CDR2: SGHNT and YYREEE (reference sequence). The CDR3 length is 16 residues. The CDR3 loop is CASSLEASGRVNEQFF. In DNA, the CDR3 is TGTGCCAGCAGCTTGGAAGCTAGCGGGAGGGTCAATGAGCAGTTCTTC.

This clone appeared once. The chain uses TRBV6-5 and TRBJ2-4, with D tentatively TRBD1 or TRBD2 (6 bases each). V lost 6 bases and J lost 1, with 13 bases in between. This CDR3 spans 15 amino acids. The germline CDR1 and CDR2 sequences are MNHEY and SVGAGI. The CDR3: CASSGGGGAKNIQYF. The CDR3, as DNA: TGTGCCAGCAGCGGTGGAGGGGGGGCCAAAAACATTCAGTACTTC.

V gene TRBV18 combines with J gene TRBJ1-1, with a weak D call TRBD1 (5 bases). Germline CDR1 reads KGHSH; CDR2 reads LQKENI. The CDR3 extends over 17 amino acids. V was clipped by 3 bases and J by 5 bases, with 22 bases between them. The CDR3 coding sequence is TGTGCCAGCTCACCTTTAGGGGTTGGGGCTGTTGGGACTGAAGCTTTCTTT. Its translation: CASSPLGVGAVGTEAFF. Using reference TRBV18 and TRBJ1-1 for the parts outside the CDR3, the full variable domain is NAGVMQNPRHLVRRRGQEARLRCSPMKGHSHVYWYRQLPEEGLKFMVYLQKENIIDESGMPKERFSAEFPKEGPSILRIQQVVRGDSAAYFCASSPLGVGAVGTEAFFGQGTRLTVV.

The V and J genes are TRBV19 and TRBJ2-3; D ambiguous. The CDR3 is made up of 14 amino acids. The V end lost 6 bases, the J end lost 0 bases, and 10 bases lay between the germline ends. Germline CDR1 LNHDA, CDR2 SQIVND (reference sequence). CDR3 sequence reads: CASSPGPSTDTQYF. The CDR3 DNA reads as TGTGCCAGTAGCCCCGGGCCGAGCACAGATACGCAGTATTTT.

The J gene is TRBJ2-7, the V gene TRBV25-1; weak D call: TRBD2 (5 bases). V lost 3 bases and J lost 1, with 7 bases in between. This CDR3 has 13 residues. CDR1 is MGHDK, CDR2 SYGVNS, per germline. The CDR3 nucleotides are TGTGCCAGCAGTGACACTAGTTCCTACGAGCAGTACTTC. It specifies CASSDTSSYEQYF.